This entry features one TCR beta chain sequence. This sample was included in a study of patients and donors after allogeneic stem cell transplantation. TCRdb redid the calling of the RT-PCR reads with MiXCR, one entry per CDR3 protein. Of tens of thousands of distinct CDR3 sequences in the sample, more than 25% were seen once. Trimming cost V 0 bases and J 4 bases, with 7 bases left between them. From germline, CDR1 is SGHKS and CDR2 YYEKEE (reference sequence). The CDR3 is 13 amino acids. This sequence was found in a human donor who was either an allogeneic HSCT recipient or a stem cell or donor lymphocyte infusion donor (not recorded which). It is not recorded whose cells these are; they may come from a transplant donor. The sample consisted of blood, either unsorted or a sorted T cell fraction (not recorded which). The chain has TRBV5-5 and TRBJ1-2; a possible D gene is TRBD1 (5 bases). The CDR3 DNA reads TGTGCCAGCAGCTTGGGACAGTCCTATGGCTACACCTTC. Translated, it gives CASSLGQSYGYTF.